This T cell receptor (beta chain) was sequenced during a study of T-cell reconstitution after alpha-beta-depleted transplantation in children. CDR1 is LNHNV and CDR2 is YYDKDF in the germline V gene (reference sequence). The CDR3 has 15 residues. The V end lost 3 bases, the J end lost 6 bases, and 17 bases lay between the germline ends. Unique molecular identifiers featured in how the TCRbeta library was prepared. From the PCR reads, TCRdb called clonotypes with MiXCR, one entry per CDR3 protein. The table has a few hundred thousand distinct CDR3 sequences, around 13% seen once; the top ten hold about 6%.

The sequenced sample was PBMCs from the stem cell graft donor, obtained from the stem cell graft. This clonotype was obtained from a human donor who donated a stem cell graft to a child with combined immunodeficiency. The chain recombines TRBV15 with TRBJ1-2; D not resolved. CDR3 protein: CATSRILQEADGYTF. The DNA for the CDR3 is TGTGCCACCAGCAGGATACTCCAGGAGGCTGATGGCTACACCTTC.